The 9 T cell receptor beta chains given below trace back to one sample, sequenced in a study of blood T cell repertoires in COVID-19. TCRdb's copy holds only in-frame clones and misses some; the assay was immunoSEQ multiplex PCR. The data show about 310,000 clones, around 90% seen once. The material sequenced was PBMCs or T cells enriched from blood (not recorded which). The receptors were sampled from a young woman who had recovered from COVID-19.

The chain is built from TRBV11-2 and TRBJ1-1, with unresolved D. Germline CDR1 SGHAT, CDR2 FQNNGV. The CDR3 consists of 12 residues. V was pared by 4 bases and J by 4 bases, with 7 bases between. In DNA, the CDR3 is TGTGCCAGCAGCTCACACACCACTGAAGCTTTCTTT. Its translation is CASSSHTTEAFF.

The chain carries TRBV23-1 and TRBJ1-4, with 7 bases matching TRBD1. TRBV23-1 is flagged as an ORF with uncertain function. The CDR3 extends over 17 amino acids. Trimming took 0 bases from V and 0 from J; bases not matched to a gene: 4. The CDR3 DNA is TGCGCCAGCAGTCAATCAAGGGGGCATGCAACTAATGAAAAACTGTTTTTT. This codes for CASSQSRGHATNEKLFF.

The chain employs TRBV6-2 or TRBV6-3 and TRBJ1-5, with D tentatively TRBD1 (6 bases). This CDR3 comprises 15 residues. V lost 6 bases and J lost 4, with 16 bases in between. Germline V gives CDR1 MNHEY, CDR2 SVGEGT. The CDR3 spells CASSSGGGPNQPQHF. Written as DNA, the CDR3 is TGTGCCAGCAGCTCTGGGGGGGGGCCGAATCAGCCCCAGCATTTT.

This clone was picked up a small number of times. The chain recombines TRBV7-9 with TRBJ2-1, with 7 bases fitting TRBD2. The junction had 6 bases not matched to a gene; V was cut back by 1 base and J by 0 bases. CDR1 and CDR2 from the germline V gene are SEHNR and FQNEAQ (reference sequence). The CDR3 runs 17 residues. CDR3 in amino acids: CASSLVGGGDSYNEQFF. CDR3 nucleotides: TGTGCCAGCAGCTTAGTAGGTGGGGGGGACTCCTACAATGAGCAGTTCTTC.

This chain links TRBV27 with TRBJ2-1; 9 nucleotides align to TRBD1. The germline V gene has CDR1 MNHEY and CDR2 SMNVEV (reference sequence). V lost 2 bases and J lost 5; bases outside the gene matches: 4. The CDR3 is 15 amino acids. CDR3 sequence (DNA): TGTGCCAGCAGTTTAGACAGGGGGACCGACAATGAGCAGTTCTTC. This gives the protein CASSLDRGTDNEQFF.

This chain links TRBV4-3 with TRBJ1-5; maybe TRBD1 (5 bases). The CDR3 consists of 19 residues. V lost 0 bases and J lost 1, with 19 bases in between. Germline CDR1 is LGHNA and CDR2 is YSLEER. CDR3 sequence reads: CASSQDRTMGGKSNQPQHF. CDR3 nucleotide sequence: TGCGCCAGCAGCCAAGATAGGACGATGGGGGGTAAGAGCAATCAGCCCCAGCATTTT.

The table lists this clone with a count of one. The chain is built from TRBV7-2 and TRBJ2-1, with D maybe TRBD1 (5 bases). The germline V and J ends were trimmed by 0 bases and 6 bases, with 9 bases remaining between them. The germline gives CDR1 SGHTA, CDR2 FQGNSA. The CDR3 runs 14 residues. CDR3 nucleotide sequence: TGTGCCAGCAGCTTAGCTGGCACAGGCAATGAGCAGTTCTTC. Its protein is CASSLAGTGNEQFF.

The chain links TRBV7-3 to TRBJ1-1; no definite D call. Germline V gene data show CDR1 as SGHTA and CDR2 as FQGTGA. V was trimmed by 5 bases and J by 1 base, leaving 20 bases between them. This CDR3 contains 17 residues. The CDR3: CASSRPMTKISNTEAFF. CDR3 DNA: TGTGCCAGCAGCCGCCCTATGACAAAAATCTCGAACACTGAAGCTTTCTTT.

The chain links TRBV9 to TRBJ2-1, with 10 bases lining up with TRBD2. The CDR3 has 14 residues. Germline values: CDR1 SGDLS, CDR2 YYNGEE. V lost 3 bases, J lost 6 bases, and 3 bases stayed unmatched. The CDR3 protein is CASSDRLAGNEQFF. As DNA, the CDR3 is TGTGCCAGCAGCGACAGACTAGCGGGCAATGAGCAGTTCTTC.